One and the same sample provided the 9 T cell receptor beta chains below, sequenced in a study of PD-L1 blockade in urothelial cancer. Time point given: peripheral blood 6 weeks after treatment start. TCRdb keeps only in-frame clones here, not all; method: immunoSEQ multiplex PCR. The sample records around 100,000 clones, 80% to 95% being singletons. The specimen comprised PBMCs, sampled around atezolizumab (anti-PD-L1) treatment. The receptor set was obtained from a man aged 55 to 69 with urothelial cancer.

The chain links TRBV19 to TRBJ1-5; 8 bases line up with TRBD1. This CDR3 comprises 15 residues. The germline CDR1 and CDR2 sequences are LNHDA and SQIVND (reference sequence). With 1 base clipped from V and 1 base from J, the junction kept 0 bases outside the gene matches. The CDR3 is CASSIGQGSNQPQHF. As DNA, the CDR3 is TGTGCCAGTAGTATAGGACAGGGGAGCAATCAGCCCCAGCATTTT. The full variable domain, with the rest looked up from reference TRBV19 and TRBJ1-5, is DGGITQSPKYLFRKEGQNVTLSCEQNLNHDAMYWYRQDPGQGLRLIYYSQIVNDFQKGDIAEGYSVSREKKESFPLTVTSAQKNPTAFYLCASSIGQGSNQPQHFGDGTRLSIL.

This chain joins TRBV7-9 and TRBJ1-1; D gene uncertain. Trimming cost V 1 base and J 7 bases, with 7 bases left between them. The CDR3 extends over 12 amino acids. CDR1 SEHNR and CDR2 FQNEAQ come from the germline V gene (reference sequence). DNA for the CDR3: TGTGCCAGCAGCTTAGGGACTAATGAAGCTTTCTTT. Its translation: CASSLGTNEAFF.

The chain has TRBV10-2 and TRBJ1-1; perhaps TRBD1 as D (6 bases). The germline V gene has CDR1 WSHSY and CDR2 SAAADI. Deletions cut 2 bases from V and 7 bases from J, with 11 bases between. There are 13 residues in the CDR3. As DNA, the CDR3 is TGCGCCAGCAGTGAGGAGGGGGGGAGTGAAGCTTTCTTT. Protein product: CASSEEGGSEAFF.

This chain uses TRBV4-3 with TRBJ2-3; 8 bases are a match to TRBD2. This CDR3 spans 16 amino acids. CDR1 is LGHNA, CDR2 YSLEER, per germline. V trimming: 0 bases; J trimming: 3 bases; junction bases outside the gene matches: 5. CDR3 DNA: TGCGCCAGCAGCCAAGATCTTGCGGGAGGTACAGATACGCAGTATTTT. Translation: CASSQDLAGGTDTQYF.

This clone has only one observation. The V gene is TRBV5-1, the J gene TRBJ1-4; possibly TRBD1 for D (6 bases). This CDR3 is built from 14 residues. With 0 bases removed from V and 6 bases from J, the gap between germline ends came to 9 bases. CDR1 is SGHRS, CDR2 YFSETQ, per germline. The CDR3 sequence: CASSLGGLDEKLFF. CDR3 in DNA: TGCGCCAGCAGCTTGGGGGGGCTGGATGAAAAACTGTTTTTT.

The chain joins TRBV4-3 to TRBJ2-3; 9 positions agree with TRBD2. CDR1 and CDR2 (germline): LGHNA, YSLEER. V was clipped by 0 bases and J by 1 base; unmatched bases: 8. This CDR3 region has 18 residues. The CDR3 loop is CASSQDRAGGPRTDTQYF. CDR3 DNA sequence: TGCGCCAGCAGCCAAGATCGAGCGGGGGGCCCTCGCACAGATACGCAGTATTTT.

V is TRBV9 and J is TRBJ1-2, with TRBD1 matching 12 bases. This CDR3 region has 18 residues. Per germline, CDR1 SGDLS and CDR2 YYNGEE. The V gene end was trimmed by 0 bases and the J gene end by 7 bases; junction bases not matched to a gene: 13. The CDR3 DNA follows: TGTGCCAGCAGCGTAGCCGGGGGACAGGGGGCTTTTCTGGGTGGCTACACCTTC. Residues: CASSVAGGQGAFLGGYTF.

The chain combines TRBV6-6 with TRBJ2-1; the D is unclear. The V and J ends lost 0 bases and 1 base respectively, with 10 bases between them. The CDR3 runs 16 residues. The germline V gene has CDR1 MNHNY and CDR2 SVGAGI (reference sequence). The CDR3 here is CASSYSRYSSYNEQFF. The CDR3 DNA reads TGTGCCAGCAGTTACTCACGCTACTCATCCTACAATGAGCAGTTCTTC.

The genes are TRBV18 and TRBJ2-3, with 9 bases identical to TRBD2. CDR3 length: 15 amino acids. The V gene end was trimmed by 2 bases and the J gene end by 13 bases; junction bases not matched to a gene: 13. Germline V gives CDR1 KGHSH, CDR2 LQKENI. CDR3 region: CASSPVPGLASSEYF. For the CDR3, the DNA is TGTGCCAGCTCACCAGTCCCGGGACTAGCCTCATCGGAGTATTTT.